The T cell receptor beta chain under discussion was sequenced for a study of blood T cell repertoires in COVID-19. Looking at the study overall: Collection of acute and convalescent COVID-19 samples took place in the United States, Italy and Spain. PBMCs, B-cell-depleted T cells, or T cells were the source of the cDNA or gDNA that made up the material.

The CDR3 extends over 14 amino acids. In germline, CDR1 is LGHDT, CDR2 YNNKEL (reference sequence). The J segment lost 6 bases and the V segment lost 3 bases, leaving 7 bases of the junction unmatched. The authors' processing: Amplification from reference gene primers served as the basis for estimated nucleated cell counts. The table came from immunoSEQ multiplex PCR; TCRdb's copy has only in-frame clones and leaves some out. V, J and clone size were drawn from that table, and D and trimming were deduced from the DNA. The sample holds some 270,000 clones; about 83% are singletons and the top ten take about 6%. In Seattle, patients joined the study during active infection and were tracked longitudinally.

The TCR comes from a woman older than 75 with COVID-19, enrolled during active disease. The sample consisted of peripheral blood. The chain is built from TRBV3-1 (or the pseudogene TRBV3-2) and TRBJ2-7, with TRBD2 identical over 8 bases. The CDR3, as DNA: TGTGCCAGCAGCCAGGCGGGGGGCCGTTTCGAGCAGTACTTC. Encoded protein: CASSQAGGRFEQYF.